What follows are 25 T cell receptor beta chains derived from one specimen sequenced in a study of Ad26.COV2.S vaccination and SARS-CoV-2 variants. The treatment is: approximately 18 received Ad26.COV2.S at low or high dose, single or two shots; roughly five received placebo; per-sample allocation not given. Samples came from day 63 after the first vaccine or placebo injection. TCRdb's table, derived via immunoSEQ multiplex PCR, lists solely in-frame clones and lacks some. The table records 200,000 to 300,000 clones, approximately 90% of them present only once. The sequences come from peripheral blood, collected in a trial of Ad26.COV2.S vaccine versus placebo. These receptors originate from a person aged 18-60 years who received the Ad26.COV2.S COVID-19 vaccine or a placebo.

The V and J genes are TRBV2 and TRBJ2-2; D not certain. CDR3 size: 12 residues. CDR1 is SNHLY and CDR2 is FYNNEI in the germline V gene. Trimming removed 4 bases at V and 6 bases at J, with 6 bases between. CDR3 nucleotide sequence: TGTGCCAGCAGTGCCGGTCCCGGGGAGCTGTTTTTT. Protein product: CASSAGPGELFF.

This chain uses TRBV20-1 with TRBJ2-2; D uncertain. This CDR3 has 11 residues. Deletions cut 6 bases from V and 0 bases from J, with 2 bases between. CDR1 and CDR2 from the germline V gene are DFQATT and SNEGSKA (reference sequence). The CDR3 DNA reads as TGCAGTGCAACGAACACCGGGGAGCTGTTTTTT. Its translation: CSATNTGELFF.

The J gene is TRBJ2-2, the V gene TRBV7-9; 8 nucleotides agree with TRBD2. V was pared by 5 bases and J by 3 bases, with 5 bases of the junction left unmatched. The length of the CDR3 is 15 residues. The germline V gene encodes CDR1 SEHNR and CDR2 FQNEAQ (reference sequence). CDR3 protein: CASSRSGSYTGELFF. The CDR3 DNA reads as TGTGCCAGCAGCCGCAGCGGGAGTTACACCGGGGAGCTGTTTTTT.

V and J are TRBV29-1 and TRBJ2-1; 10 positions match TRBD2. Germline-derived CDR1 and CDR2 are SQVTM and ANQGSEA. The CDR3 runs 13 residues. V lost 5 bases and J lost 4; bases outside the gene matches: 2. DNA for the CDR3: TGCAGCGTTTCTAGCGGGGGATACAATGAGCAGTTCTTC. Translation: CSVSSGGYNEQFF.

The chain has TRBV6-2 or TRBV6-3 and TRBJ2-7; a weak D match, TRBD1 (7 bases). CDR3 length: 13 amino acids. Trimming pared 7 bases from V and 3 bases from J, leaving 13 bases between. CDR1 is MNHEY and CDR2 is SVGEGT in the germline V gene. CDR3: CASNPRGDYEQYF. CDR3 bases: TGTGCCAGCAACCCCAGGGGGGACTACGAGCAGTACTTC.

J is TRBJ1-2 and V is TRBV10-3, with 9 bases fitting TRBD1. The V gene end was trimmed by 6 bases and the J gene end by 4 bases; junction bases not matched to a gene: 0. The V gene's germline CDR1 is ENHRY and CDR2 SYGVKD. The CDR3 runs 12 residues. DNA for the CDR3: TGTGCCATCAGGGGACAGGGCTATGGCTACACCTTC. This sequence encodes CAIRGQGYGYTF.

This chain connects TRBV12-3 or TRBV12-4 to TRBJ1-2; 7 bases agree with TRBD1. CDR3 size: 13 residues. The V and J ends lost 6 bases and 12 bases, in that order; junction bases with no gene match: 13. CDR3 sequence reads: CASSKDRFSENTF. The CDR3 DNA reads as TGTGCCAGCAGCAAGGACAGGTTCTCAGAAAACACCTTC.

This sequence joins TRBV11-3 and TRBJ2-6; TRBD1 might be the D (5 bases). The germline V and J ends were trimmed by 4 bases and 0 bases, with 10 bases remaining between them. The length of the CDR3 is 16 residues. Germline CDR1 is SGHNT and CDR2 is YENEEA. In DNA form, the CDR3 reads TGTGCCAGCAGCTCCGGACACTTCTCTGGGGCCAACGTCCTGACTTTC. The encoded protein is CASSSGHFSGANVLTF.

J is TRBJ2-1 and V is TRBV4-3, with D possibly matching TRBD1 (5 bases). Germline V gene lookup returns CDR1 LGHNA and CDR2 YSLEER. V gave up 1 base and J gave up 9 bases, with 16 bases separating them. The CDR3 contains 15 residues. Here the CDR3 reads CASSQVESGAAEQFF. CDR3 in DNA: TGCGCCAGCAGCCAAGTGGAGAGTGGGGCGGCTGAGCAGTTCTTC.

This rearrangement joins TRBV18 to TRBJ2-5, with 9 bases matching TRBD2. J gave up 3 bases and V 6 bases, and 5 bases lay outside the gene matches. The CDR3 has 14 residues. Germline CDR1 is KGHSH and CDR2 is LQKENI. The CDR3: CASSNIAGEETQYF. The CDR3 DNA reads TGTGCCAGCTCGAACATAGCGGGGGAAGAGACCCAGTACTTC. The whole variable domain, filled in from reference TRBV18 and TRBJ2-5, reads NAGVMQNPRHLVRRRGQEARLRCSPMKGHSHVYWYRQLPEEGLKFMVYLQKENIIDESGMPKERFSAEFPKEGPSILRIQQVVRGDSAAYFCASSNIAGEETQYFGPGTRLLVL.

The count of this clone is one. The rearrangement uses TRBV11-2 and TRBJ1-1; D gene ambiguous. Germline assignment: CDR1 SGHAT and CDR2 FQNNGV. The V end lost 9 bases, the J end lost 4 bases, and 27 bases lay between the germline ends. CDR3 length equals 17 residues. The CDR3 sequence is CASNPALSWHVGTEAFF. Here the CDR3 DNA reads TGTGCCAGTAACCCAGCTTTGAGCTGGCATGTGGGCACTGAAGCTTTCTTT.

The J gene is TRBJ2-1, the V gene TRBV27, with D perhaps matching TRBD1 (5 bases). V dropped 4 bases and J dropped 7 bases, with 14 bases sitting between them. Germline CDR1 is MNHEY and CDR2 is SMNVEV (reference sequence). The CDR3 spans 14 residues. CDR3 sequence reads: CASSSIHPGNEQFF. The CDR3 bases are TGTGCCAGCAGTTCCATCCACCCAGGGAATGAGCAGTTCTTC.

V and J are TRBV21-1 and TRBJ2-7. TRBV21-1 is given as a pseudogene. This CDR3 has 15 amino acids. The CDR3 region is CASGVVHPTESEQYF. The CDR3 DNA reads TGTGCTAGCGGGGTAGTGCATCCCACCGAAAGCGAGCAGTACTTC.

This clone was seen once. This chain joins TRBV2 and TRBJ2-4; 9 bases are a match to TRBD2. The V and J ends lost 8 bases and 3 bases, in that order; junction bases with no gene match: 14. Germline CDR1 SNHLY, CDR2 FYNNEI. This CDR3 spans 17 amino acids. The CDR3 reads CASGWAMAGGDKNIQYF. The CDR3, as DNA: TGTGCCAGCGGGTGGGCGATGGCGGGAGGGGACAAAAACATTCAGTACTTC.

This clone was observed a single time. The chain is built from TRBV27 and TRBJ2-3; TRBD2 aligns across 10 bases. Trimming cost V 7 bases and J 4 bases; bases outside gene matches: 5. Germline CDR1 and CDR2: MNHEY and SMNVEV (reference sequence). The CDR3 has 14 residues. The CDR3 spells CASKTSGRSDTQYF. The CDR3 nucleotides read TGTGCCAGCAAGACTAGCGGGCGCTCAGATACGCAGTATTTT.

The chain has TRBV7-2 and TRBJ1-6, with D perhaps matching TRBD1 (6 bases). The V gene lost 2 bases and the J gene lost 2 bases, with 10 bases spanning the gap. The CDR3 consists of 16 residues. Germline V lookup: CDR1 SGHTA, CDR2 FQGNSA. The CDR3 protein is CASSLRGGTYNSPLHF. In DNA form, the CDR3 reads TGTGCCAGCAGCTTACGCGGGGGCACCTATAATTCACCCCTCCACTTT.

This chain uses TRBV5-4 with TRBJ1-5; D uncertain. The CDR3 spans 15 residues. The germline gives CDR1 SGHNT, CDR2 YYREEE (reference sequence). V dropped 0 bases and J dropped 5 bases, with 12 bases sitting between them. The CDR3 region is CASSLAGGRDQPQHF. The CDR3 DNA reads TGTGCCAGCAGCTTGGCGGGTGGGAGGGATCAGCCCCAGCATTTT.

Only one count was recorded for this clone. V usage is TRBV4-1 and J usage is TRBJ2-1; D gene ambiguous. Per germline, CDR1 MGHRA and CDR2 YSYEKL. The CDR3 is 13 residues long. The ends were cut back, 2 bases at V and 7 bases at J, with 9 bases in the middle. CDR3 DNA sequence: TGCGCCAGCAGCCAAACCCTGATTAATGAGCAGTTCTTC. It specifies CASSQTLINEQFF.

The chain joins TRBV4-1 to TRBJ2-7; TRBD1 matches at 9 bases. This CDR3 has 15 residues. The germline V gene has CDR1 MGHRA and CDR2 YSYEKL. The V and J ends lost 1 base and 4 bases, in that order; junction bases with no gene match: 5. The chain's CDR3 is CASSQGQGVAYEQYV. The CDR3 DNA follows: TGCGCCAGCAGCCAAGGACAGGGGGTTGCATACGAGCAGTACGTC.

The chain combines TRBV12-3 or TRBV12-4 with TRBJ2-1, with D uncertain. Trimming stripped 6 bases from V and 3 bases from J, with 9 bases between. The CDR3 runs to 13 residues. The CDR3 spells CASSSTFYNEQFF. Written as DNA, the CDR3 is TGTGCCAGCAGCTCAACCTTCTACAATGAGCAGTTCTTC.

This chain links TRBV6-6 with TRBJ2-6, with 13 bases lining up with TRBD2. The V gene end was trimmed by 5 bases and the J gene end by 2 bases; junction bases not matched to a gene: 3. CDR3 length: 17 residues. Germline CDR1 and CDR2: MNHNY and SVGAGI (reference sequence). CDR3: CASSRGTSGTGANVLTF. The DNA of the CDR3 is TGTGCCAGCAGTCGAGGGACTAGCGGGACTGGGGCCAACGTCCTGACTTTC.

With regard to this clone: The junction departs from germline at one end; a sequencing error may be responsible. Written as DNA, the CDR3 is TGTGCCAGCAGCTTCGGAGCGGGGGGCCTTCGGGTCTTC. It translates to CASSFGAGGLRVF. The V gene is TRBV11-3, the J gene TRBJ2-1, with 9 positions matching TRBD2. The germline V gene has CDR1 SGHNT and CDR2 YENEEA. CDR3 length: 13 amino acids.

The chain uses TRBV5-5 and TRBJ1-5, with D hard to call. Germline CDR1 and CDR2: SGHKS and YYEKEE (reference sequence). The germline V and J ends were trimmed by 4 bases and 7 bases, with 15 bases remaining between them. This CDR3 contains 14 residues. Written as DNA, the CDR3 is TGTGCCAGCAGCAGTGTTCTAGGGAAACAGCCCCAGCATTTT. Its protein product is CASSSVLGKQPQHF.

The chain has TRBV10-3 and TRBJ2-3; TRBD2 matches at 7 bases. The CDR3 is 14 residues long. Germline V gene data show CDR1 as ENHRY and CDR2 as SYGVKD. The V and J ends lost 9 bases and 1 base, in that order; junction bases with no gene match: 7. The CDR3 DNA follows: TGTGCCATTGATTCGGGGGGAGGCACAGATACGCAGTATTTT. It encodes CAIDSGGGTDTQYF.

This clone was seen a single time. The chain combines TRBV7-9 with TRBJ2-7, with a weak D call TRBD1 (5 bases). Germline V gives CDR1 SEHNR, CDR2 FQNEAQ (reference sequence). The CDR3 extends over 13 amino acids. With 1 base removed from V and 4 bases from J, the gap between germline ends came to 8 bases. The CDR3 sequence is CASSLGQKYEQYV. The DNA for the CDR3 is TGTGCCAGCAGCTTAGGACAGAAATACGAGCAGTACGTC.